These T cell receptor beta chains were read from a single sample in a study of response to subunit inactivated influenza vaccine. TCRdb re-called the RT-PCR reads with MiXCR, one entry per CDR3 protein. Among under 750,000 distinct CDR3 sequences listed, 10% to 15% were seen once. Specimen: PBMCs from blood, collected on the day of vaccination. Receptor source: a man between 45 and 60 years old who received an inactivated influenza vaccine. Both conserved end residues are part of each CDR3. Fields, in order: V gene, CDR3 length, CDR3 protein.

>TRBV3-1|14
CASSQASQQETQYF
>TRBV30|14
CAWIIPGSDHEQYF
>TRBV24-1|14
CATSAPGTGGEQYF
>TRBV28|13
CASSIGTLYEQYF
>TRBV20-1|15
CSARAGTSSYNEQFF
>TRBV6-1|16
CASTETASFASRELFF
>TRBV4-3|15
CASSRGQSNTGELFF
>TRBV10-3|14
CAISESMENYGYTF
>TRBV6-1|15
CASSETGATNEKLFF
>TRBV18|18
CASSPQRLAGGGTDTQYF
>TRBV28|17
CASIPNLGDREYNEQFF
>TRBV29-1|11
CSGGEGWGYTF
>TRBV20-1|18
CSARKPGQGDPANYGYTF
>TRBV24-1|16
CATSDPGDRATDTQYF
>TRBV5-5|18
CASSLVVFERKSTDTQYF
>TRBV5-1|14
CASSLGDPINEQFF
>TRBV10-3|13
CAISAERGGEAFF
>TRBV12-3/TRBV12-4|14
CATSGLAVLNTQYF
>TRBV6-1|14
CASSRDRIDYEQYF
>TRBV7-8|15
CASRPTPGQGYEQYF
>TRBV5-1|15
CASSLVAGTIYEQYF
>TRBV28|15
CASSSTARGTGELFF
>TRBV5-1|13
CASSYRTEYEQYF
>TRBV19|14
CASSHTGWNSPLHF
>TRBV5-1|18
CASSLGTGRFSGANVLTF
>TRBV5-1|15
CASTPRVSSYNEQFF
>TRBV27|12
CASRGNQETQYF
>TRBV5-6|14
CASSSGLAYYEQYF
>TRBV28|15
CASSSPGGSSYEQYF
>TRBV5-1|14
CASSGQGLTDTQYF
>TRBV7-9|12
CASSLAGELLTF
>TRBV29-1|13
CSARAQRQETQYF
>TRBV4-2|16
CASSQDPQGVHNEQFF
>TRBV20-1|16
CSARKPGLAYQETQYF
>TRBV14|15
CASSQLSGGTDTQYF
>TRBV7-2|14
CASSLAARNETQYF
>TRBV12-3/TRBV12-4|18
CASSPRLAGGLVAGELFF
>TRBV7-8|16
CASSLGIVRQQETQYF
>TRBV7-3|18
CASSSSPGLAGRTDTQYF
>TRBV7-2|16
CASSGPTRGFSYEQYF
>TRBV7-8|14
CASSLSGVGGGYTF
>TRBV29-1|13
CSVGTGDTDTQYF
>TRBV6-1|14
CASTPGTTKNIQYF
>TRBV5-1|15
CASSPLPRGSYEQYF
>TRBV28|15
CASRARQGAYNEQFF
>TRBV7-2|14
CASSLQGTGYEQYF
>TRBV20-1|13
CSASGGVAETQYF
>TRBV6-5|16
CASSYSNWAGATEAFF
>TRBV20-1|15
CSARKAGKGTGELFF
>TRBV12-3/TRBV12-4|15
CASSYVGYGTDTQYF
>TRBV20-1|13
CSAETGENTEAFF
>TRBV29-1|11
CSVVRGAGRFF
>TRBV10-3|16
CAISDLDRSKGDTQYF
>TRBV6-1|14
CASQRGTNQETQYF
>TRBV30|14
CAWSVWGGIETQYF